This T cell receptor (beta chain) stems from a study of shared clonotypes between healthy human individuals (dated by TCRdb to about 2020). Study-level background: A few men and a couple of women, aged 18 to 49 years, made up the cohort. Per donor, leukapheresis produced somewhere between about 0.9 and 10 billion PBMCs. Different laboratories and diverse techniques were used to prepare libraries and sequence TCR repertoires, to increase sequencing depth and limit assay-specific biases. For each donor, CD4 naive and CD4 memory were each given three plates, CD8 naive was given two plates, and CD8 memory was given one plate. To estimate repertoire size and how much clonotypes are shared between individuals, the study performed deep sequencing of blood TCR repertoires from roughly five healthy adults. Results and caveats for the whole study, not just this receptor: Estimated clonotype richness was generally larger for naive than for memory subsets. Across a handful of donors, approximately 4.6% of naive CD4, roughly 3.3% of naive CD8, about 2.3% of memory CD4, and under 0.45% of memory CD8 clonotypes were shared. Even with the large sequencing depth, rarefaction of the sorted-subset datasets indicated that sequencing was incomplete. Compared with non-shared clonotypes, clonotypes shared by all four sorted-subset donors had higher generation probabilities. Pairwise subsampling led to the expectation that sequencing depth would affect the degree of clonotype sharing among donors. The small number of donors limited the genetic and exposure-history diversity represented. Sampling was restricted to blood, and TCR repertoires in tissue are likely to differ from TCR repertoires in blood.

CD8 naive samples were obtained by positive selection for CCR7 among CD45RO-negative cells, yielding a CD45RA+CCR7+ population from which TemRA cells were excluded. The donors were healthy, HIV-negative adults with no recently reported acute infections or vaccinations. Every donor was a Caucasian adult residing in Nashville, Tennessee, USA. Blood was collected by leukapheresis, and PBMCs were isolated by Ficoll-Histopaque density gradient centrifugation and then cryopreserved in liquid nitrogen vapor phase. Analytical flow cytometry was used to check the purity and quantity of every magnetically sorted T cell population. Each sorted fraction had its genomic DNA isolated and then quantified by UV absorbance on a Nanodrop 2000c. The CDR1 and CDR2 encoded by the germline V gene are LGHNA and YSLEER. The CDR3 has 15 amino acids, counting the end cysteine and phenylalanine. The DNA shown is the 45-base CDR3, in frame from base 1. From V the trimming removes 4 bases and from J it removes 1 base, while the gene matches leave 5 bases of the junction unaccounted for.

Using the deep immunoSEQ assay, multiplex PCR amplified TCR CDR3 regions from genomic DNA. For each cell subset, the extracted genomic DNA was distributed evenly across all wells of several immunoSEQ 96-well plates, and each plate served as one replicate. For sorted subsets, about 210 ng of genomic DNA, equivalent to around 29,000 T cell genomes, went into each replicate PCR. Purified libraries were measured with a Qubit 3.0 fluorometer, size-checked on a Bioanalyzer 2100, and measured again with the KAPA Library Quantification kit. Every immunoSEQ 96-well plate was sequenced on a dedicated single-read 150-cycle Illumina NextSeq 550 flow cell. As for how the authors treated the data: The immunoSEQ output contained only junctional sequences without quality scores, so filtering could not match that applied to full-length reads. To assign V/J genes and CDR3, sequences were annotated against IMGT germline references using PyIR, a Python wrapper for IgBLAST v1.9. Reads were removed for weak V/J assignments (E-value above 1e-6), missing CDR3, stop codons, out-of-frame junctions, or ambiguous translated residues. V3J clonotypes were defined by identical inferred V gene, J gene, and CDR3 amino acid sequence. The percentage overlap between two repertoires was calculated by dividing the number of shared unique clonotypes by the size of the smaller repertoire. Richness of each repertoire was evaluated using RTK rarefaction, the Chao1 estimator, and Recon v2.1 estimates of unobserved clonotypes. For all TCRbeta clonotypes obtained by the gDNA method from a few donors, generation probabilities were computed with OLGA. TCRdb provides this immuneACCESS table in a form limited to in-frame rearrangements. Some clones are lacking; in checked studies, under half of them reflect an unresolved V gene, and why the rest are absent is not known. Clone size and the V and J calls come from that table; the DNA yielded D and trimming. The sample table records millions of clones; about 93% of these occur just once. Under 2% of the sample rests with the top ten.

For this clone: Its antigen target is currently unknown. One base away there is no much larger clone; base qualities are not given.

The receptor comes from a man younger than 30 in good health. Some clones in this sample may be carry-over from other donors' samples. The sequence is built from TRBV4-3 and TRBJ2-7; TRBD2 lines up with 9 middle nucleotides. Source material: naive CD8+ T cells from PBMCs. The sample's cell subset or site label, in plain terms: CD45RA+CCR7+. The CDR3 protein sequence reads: CASSRGSGRSYEQYF. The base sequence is TGCGCCAGCAGCCGAGGAAGCGGGAGGTCCTACGAGCAGTACTTC.